These 4 T cell receptor beta chains were sequenced from one sample in a study of shared clonotypes between healthy human individuals (dated by TCRdb to 2020 to 2021). Receptors were amplified or captured by the immunoSEQ multiplex PCR assay. As stored in TCRdb, this immuneACCESS dataset retains in-frame rearrangements with V and J assigned. A fraction of the clones does not appear; measured against another copy, unresolved V genes explain less than half of the discrepancy, and the remainder lacks a known reason. The sample records roughly 590,000 clones, over 95% of which are singletons. The leading ten clones occupy roughly 0.1% of the sample. CD8 naive samples were CD45RO-negative cells positively selected for CCR7, giving a CD45RA+CCR7+ population that excluded TemRA cells. The sequencing sample was made of naive CD8+ T cells sorted from blood. The cell subset or site label of this sample denotes: CD45RA+CCR7+. Receptors were obtained from a woman in her thirties in good health.

V and J are TRBV5-1 and TRBJ2-7; possibly TRBD2 for D (6 bases). The V end was cut by 4 bases, the J end by 0 bases, with 8 bases between. This CDR3 comprises 13 residues. Germline CDR1 reads SGHRS; CDR2 reads YFSETQ. The CDR3 DNA sequence: TGCGCCAGCAGCGGGGACTTCTCCTACGAGCAGTACTTC. Amino acids: CASSGDFSYEQYF.

V and J are TRBV19 and TRBJ1-1, with D perhaps matching TRBD1 (5 bases). CDR3 length: 14 residues. Germline V gene lookup returns CDR1 LNHDA and CDR2 SQIVND (reference sequence). V lost 10 bases, J lost 5 bases, and 20 bases lay in between. The CDR3 DNA reads as TGTGCCACCACCAGGGCGTGGGTGGAGACTGAAGCTTTCTTT. Translation gives CATTRAWVETEAFF.

This chain links TRBV7-3 with TRBJ2-2, with 7 bases identical to TRBD1. This CDR3 region has 11 residues. Germline V gives CDR1 SGHTA, CDR2 FQGTGA. After removal of 8 bases from V and 7 bases from J, the junction contained 1 base not matched to a gene. The CDR3 loop reads CASQGDGELFF. The CDR3 nucleotides read TGTGCCAGCCAGGGGGACGGGGAGCTGTTTTTT.

The chain has TRBV29-1 and TRBJ2-7; 8 nucleotides match TRBD1. This CDR3 contains 12 residues. Trimming at V came to 7 bases and at J to 5 bases, leaving 7 bases not matched to a gene. From germline, CDR1 is SQVTM and CDR2 ANQGSEA. The CDR3 reads CSARTGIDEQYF. DNA for the CDR3: TGCAGCGCCCGGACAGGGATCGACGAGCAGTACTTC.